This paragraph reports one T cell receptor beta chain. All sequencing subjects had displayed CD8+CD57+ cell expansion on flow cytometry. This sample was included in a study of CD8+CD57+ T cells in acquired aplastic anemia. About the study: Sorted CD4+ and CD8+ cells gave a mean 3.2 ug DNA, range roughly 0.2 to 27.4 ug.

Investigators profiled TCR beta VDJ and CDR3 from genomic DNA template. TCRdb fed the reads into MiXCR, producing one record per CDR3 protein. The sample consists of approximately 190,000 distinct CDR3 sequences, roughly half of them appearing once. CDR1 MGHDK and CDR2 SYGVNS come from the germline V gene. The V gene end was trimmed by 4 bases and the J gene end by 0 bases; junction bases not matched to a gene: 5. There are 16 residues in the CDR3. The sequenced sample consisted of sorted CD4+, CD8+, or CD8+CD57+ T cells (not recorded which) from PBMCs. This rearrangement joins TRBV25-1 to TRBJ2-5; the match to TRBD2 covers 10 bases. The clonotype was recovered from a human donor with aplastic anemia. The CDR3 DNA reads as TGTGCCAGCAGTGGAGGACTAGCGGCTAACCAAGAGACCCAGTACTTC. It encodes CASSGGLAANQETQYF. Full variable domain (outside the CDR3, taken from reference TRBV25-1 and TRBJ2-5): EADIYQTPRYLVIGTGKKITLECSQTMGHDKMYWYQQDPGMELHLIHYSYGVNSTEKGDLSSESTVSRIRTEHFPLTLESARPSHTSQYLCASSGGLAANQETQYFGPGTRLLVL.